What follows are 16 T cell receptor beta chains derived from one specimen sequenced in a study of T-cell reconstitution after alpha-beta-depleted transplantation in children. This sample's TCRbeta library carried unique molecular identifier barcodes. TCRdb analysed the PCR reads with MiXCR anew, one entry per CDR3 protein. The table includes under 750,000 distinct CDR3 sequences, more than 20% detected once. The sample consisted of PBMCs, mostly from graft donor cells, taken 360 days after TCRalphabeta/CD19-depleted stem cell transplant. These receptor sequences come from a boy younger than two who had a stem cell transplant for acute myeloid leukemia, so the T cells may come from the graft donor.

In its sample, this clonotype was seen many times. V is TRBV4-3 and J is TRBJ2-5, with D perhaps TRBD2 (6 bases). The germline CDR1 and CDR2 sequences are LGHNA and YSLEER. The CDR3 is 14 amino acids. V lost 2 bases and J lost 1, with 8 bases in between. The CDR3 sequence is CASSQRGFQETQYF. CDR3 DNA sequence: TGCGCCAGCAGCCAACGGGGGTTCCAAGAGACCCAGTACTTC.

This clonotype was observed a few times. V gene TRBV5-1 combines with J gene TRBJ2-7, with D perhaps matching TRBD1 or TRBD2 (5 bases each). V dropped 4 bases and J dropped 0 bases, with 17 bases sitting between them. Germline V lookup: CDR1 SGHRS, CDR2 YFSETQ. CDR3 length: 16 residues. The CDR3 region is CASSTPRDGSSYEQYF. Written as DNA, the CDR3 is TGCGCCAGCAGCACCCCCCGGGACGGAAGCTCCTACGAGCAGTACTTC.

The chain links TRBV12-3 or TRBV12-4 to TRBJ2-1; D unresolved. V gave up 2 bases and J gave up 0 bases, with 8 bases separating them. The CDR3 consists of 15 residues. CDR3 sequence: CASSLFESSYNEQFF. As DNA, the CDR3 is TGTGCCAGCAGTTTATTTGAGAGCTCCTACAATGAGCAGTTCTTC.

The chain employs TRBV10-3 and TRBJ1-5; D gene uncertain. Trimming left V 4 bases short and J 2 bases short, with 18 bases between. The germline V gene encodes CDR1 ENHRY and CDR2 SYGVKD. The CDR3 is 17 residues long. In DNA, the CDR3 is TGTGCCATCAGTGCGGGCAACGGCGGTCGAGGCAATCAGCCCCAGCATTTT. It encodes CAISAGNGGRGNQPQHF.

A few counts support this clonotype. The V and J genes are TRBV6-1 and TRBJ2-7; D might be TRBD1 or TRBD2, each matching 6 bases. Germline V gene data show CDR1 as MNHNS and CDR2 as SASEGT. V dropped 5 bases and J dropped 5 bases, with 13 bases sitting between them. The CDR3 is made up of 13 amino acids. In DNA, the CDR3 is TGTGCCAGCAGTAGGGGGGCGCTCGACGAGCAGTACGTC. Its protein product is CASSRGALDEQYV.

There are a few counts of this clonotype. This chain uses TRBV6-1 with TRBJ2-1, with no clear D. The germline V gene has CDR1 MNHNS and CDR2 SASEGT. Trimming took off 8 bases at V and 5 bases at J, with 7 bases between the two ends. The CDR3 runs 11 residues. CDR3 amino acids: CASYTHNEQFF. The CDR3 DNA reads TGTGCCAGCTACACTCACAATGAGCAGTTCTTC.

The chain has TRBV5-1 and TRBJ2-3; D not resolved. The CDR3 is 13 residues long. CDR1 is SGHRS, CDR2 YFSETQ, per germline. Trimming took 4 bases from V and 4 from J, leaving 10 bases between them. The CDR3 loop is CASSLRGPDTQYF. The CDR3 DNA sequence: TGCGCCAGCAGCCTTCGTGGACCAGATACGCAGTATTTT.

The rearrangement joins TRBV28 to TRBJ1-5; 7 bases are a match to TRBD1. J gave up 3 bases and V 6 bases, and 8 bases lay outside the gene matches. The CDR3 consists of 15 residues. The germline CDR1 and CDR2 sequences are MDHEN and SYDVKM. Here the CDR3 reads CASRPGQASNQPQHF. CDR3 DNA: TGTGCCAGCAGACCAGGACAGGCTTCCAATCAGCCCCAGCATTTT.

For this clonotype: One base away lies a much larger clone, so this may be a sequencing read error. This sequence joins TRBV3-1 and TRBJ2-7, with D perhaps matching TRBD2 (5 bases). Germline V gives CDR1 LGHDT, CDR2 YNNKEL (reference sequence). The CDR3 totals 15 residues. The chain's CDR3 is CASSQYSGKAYKQYF. For the CDR3, the DNA is TGTGCCAGCAGCCAATATTCGGGGAAGGCCTACAAGCAGTACTTC.

This clonotype was observed many times. This chain joins TRBV10-2 and TRBJ2-2; 10 bases are a match to TRBD2. The CDR3 has 16 residues. Trimming cost V 5 bases and J 6 bases; bases outside gene matches: 9. CDR1 and CDR2 (germline): WSHSY, SAAADI. The chain's CDR3 is CASSYLSGGAAGELFF. The CDR3 DNA is TGCGCCAGCAGTTACTTGAGCGGGGGGGCCGCCGGGGAGCTGTTTTTT.

The sample holds a few counts of this clonotype. This chain uses TRBV20-1 with TRBJ2-7; D is uncertain. Trimming removed 0 bases from V and 3 bases from J, with 9 bases in between. Germline lookup yields CDR1 DFQATT and CDR2 SNEGSKA (reference sequence). The CDR3 is made up of 13 amino acids. CDR3 amino acids: CSARDRLRYEQYV. The CDR3 DNA reads as TGCAGTGCTAGAGATAGACTTCGCTACGAGCAGTACGTC.

This clonotype was counted a few times. The chain has TRBV28 and TRBJ1-2, with 8 bases matching TRBD1. CDR1 and CDR2 from the germline V gene are MDHEN and SYDVKM. Unmatched junction bases numbered 2, after V lost 8 bases and J lost 3 bases. The CDR3 extends over 12 amino acids. In nucleotides, the CDR3 is TGTGCCAGCGACAGGGGCTACTATGGCTACACCTTC. This sequence encodes CASDRGYYGYTF.

This clonotype was detected a few times. The rearrangement links TRBV5-1 to TRBJ1-2, with unresolved D. The germline CDR1 and CDR2 sequences are SGHRS and YFSETQ. The ends were cut back, 0 bases at V and 6 bases at J, with 15 bases in the middle. CDR3 length equals 15 residues. CDR3 DNA sequence: TGCGCCAGCAGCTTGGAGGCAGGACTCTCGGATGGCTACACCTTC. This codes for CASSLEAGLSDGYTF.

This clonotype was recorded a few times. The chain employs TRBV12-3 or TRBV12-4 and TRBJ2-7, with D hard to call. With 7 bases removed from V and 6 bases from J, the gap between germline ends came to 10 bases. CDR3 size: 11 residues. CDR3 DNA: TGTGCCAGCACCTTCTATGGCGAGCAGTACTTC. Translation: CASTFYGEQYF.

This clonotype was counted between two and nine times. The rearrangement links TRBV5-1 to TRBJ2-3; 7 nucleotides align to TRBD2. The germline V gene encodes CDR1 SGHRS and CDR2 YFSETQ. This CDR3 contains 16 residues. The V gene end was trimmed by 4 bases and the J gene end by 4 bases; junction bases not matched to a gene: 12. The CDR3: CASSLPHGTKPDTQYF. CDR3 coding DNA: TGCGCCAGCAGCCTACCCCATGGGACTAAGCCAGATACGCAGTATTTT. Filled out from reference TRBV5-1 and TRBJ2-3, the complete variable domain reads KAGVTQTPRYLIKTRGQQVTLSCSPISGHRSVSWYQQTPGQGLQFLFEYFSETQRNKGNFPGRFSGRQFSNSRSEMNVSTLELGDSALYLCASSLPHGTKPDTQYFGPGTRLTVL.

The chain employs TRBV24-1 and TRBJ2-1; tentative D call: TRBD2 (6 bases). The CDR3 runs 16 residues. Germline V gene lookup returns CDR1 KGHDR and CDR2 SFDVKD. V gave up 5 bases and J gave up 1 base, with 14 bases separating them. The CDR3 coding sequence is TGTGCCACCAGTGTTGGAGGGGAGATTTCCTACAATGAGCAGTTCTTC. Translated, it gives CATSVGGEISYNEQFF.